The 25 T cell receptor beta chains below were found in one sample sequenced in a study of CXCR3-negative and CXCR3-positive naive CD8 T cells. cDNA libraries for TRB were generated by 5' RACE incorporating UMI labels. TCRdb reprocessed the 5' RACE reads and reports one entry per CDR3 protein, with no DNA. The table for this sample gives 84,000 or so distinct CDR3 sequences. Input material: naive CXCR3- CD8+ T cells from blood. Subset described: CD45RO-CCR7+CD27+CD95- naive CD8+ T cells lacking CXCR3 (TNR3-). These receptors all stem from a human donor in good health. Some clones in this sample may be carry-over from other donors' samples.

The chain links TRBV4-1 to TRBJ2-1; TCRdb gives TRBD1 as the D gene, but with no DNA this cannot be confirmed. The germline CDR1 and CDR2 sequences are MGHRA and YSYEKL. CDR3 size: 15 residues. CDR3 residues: CASSQDEGSYNEQFF.

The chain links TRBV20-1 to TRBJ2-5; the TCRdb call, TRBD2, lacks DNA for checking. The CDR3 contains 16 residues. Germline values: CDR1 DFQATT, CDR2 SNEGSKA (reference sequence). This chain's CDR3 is CSARDHSQRGQETQYF.

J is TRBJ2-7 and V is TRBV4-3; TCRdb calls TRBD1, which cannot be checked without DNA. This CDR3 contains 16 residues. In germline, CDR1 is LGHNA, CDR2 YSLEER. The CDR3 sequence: CASSQGGDSHSYEQYF.

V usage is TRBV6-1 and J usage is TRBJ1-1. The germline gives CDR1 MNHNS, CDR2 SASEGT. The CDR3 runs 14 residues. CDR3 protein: CASSLRTENTEAFF.

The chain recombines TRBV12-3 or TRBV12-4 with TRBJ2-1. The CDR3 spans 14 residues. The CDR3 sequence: CASTPLGENNEQFF.

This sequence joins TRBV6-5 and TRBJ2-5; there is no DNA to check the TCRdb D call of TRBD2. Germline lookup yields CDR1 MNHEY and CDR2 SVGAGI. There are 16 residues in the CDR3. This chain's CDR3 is CASSYLQTGSQETQYF.

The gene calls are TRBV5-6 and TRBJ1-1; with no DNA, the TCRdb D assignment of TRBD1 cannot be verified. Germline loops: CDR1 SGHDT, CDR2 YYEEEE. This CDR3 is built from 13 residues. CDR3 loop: CASSFPRGSEAFF.

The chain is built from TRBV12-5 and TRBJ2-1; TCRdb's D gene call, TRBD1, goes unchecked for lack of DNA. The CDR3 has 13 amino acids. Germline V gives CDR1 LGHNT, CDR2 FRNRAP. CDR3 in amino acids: CASGPPLGYEQFF.

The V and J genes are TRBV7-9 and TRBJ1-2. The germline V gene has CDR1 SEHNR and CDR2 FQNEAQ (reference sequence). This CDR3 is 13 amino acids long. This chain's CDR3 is CASSSTAVYGYTF. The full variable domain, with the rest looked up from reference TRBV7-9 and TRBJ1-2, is DTGVSQNPRHKITKRGQNVTFRCDPISEHNRLYWYRQTLGQGPEFLTYFQNEAQLEKSRLLSDRFSAERPKGSFSTLEIQRTEQGDSAMYLCASSSTAVYGYTFGSGTRLTVV.

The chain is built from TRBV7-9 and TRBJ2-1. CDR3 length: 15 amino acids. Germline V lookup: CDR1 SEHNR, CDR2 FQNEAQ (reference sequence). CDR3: CASSLSGSKRNEQFF.

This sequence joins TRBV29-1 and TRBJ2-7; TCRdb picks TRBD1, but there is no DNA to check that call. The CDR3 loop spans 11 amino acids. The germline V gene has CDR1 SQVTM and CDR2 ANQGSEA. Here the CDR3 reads CSVRDVSEQYF.

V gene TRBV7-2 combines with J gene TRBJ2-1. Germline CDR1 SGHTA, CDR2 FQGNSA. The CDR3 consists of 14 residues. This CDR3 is CASSLEGYYNEQFF.

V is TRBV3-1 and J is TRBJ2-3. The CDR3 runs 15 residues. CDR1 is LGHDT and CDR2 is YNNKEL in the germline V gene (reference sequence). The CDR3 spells CASSEAKGSTDTQYF.

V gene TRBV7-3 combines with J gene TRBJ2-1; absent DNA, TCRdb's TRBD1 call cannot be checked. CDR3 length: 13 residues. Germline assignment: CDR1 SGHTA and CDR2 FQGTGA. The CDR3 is CASSSYPGDEQFF.

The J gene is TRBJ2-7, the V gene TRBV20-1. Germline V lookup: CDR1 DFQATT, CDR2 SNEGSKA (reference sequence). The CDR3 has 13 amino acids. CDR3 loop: CSARDVESYEQYF.

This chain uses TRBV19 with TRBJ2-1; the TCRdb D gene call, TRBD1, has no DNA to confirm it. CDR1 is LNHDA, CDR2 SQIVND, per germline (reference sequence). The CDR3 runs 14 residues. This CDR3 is CASSRRDTHNEQFF.

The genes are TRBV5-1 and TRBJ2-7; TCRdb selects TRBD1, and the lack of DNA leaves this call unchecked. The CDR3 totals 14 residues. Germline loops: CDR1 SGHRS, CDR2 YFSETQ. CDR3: CASSLASGDYEQYF.

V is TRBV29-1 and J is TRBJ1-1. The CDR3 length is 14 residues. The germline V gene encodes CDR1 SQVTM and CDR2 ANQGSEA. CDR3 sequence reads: CSVEDVRSNTEAFF. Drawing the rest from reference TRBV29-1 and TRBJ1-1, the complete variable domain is SAVISQKPSRDICQRGTSLTIQCQVDSQVTMMFWYRQQPGQSLTLIATANQGSEATYESGFVIDKFPISRPNLTFSTLTVSNMSPEDSSIYLCSVEDVRSNTEAFFGQGTRLTVV.

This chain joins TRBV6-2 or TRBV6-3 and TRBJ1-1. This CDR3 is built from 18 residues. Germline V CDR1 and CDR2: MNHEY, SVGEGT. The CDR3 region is CASSYSTRGQTRLTEAFF.

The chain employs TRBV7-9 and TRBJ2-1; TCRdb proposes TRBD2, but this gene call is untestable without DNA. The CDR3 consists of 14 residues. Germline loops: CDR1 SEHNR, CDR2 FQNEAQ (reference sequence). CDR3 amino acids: CASSLLAGENEQFF.

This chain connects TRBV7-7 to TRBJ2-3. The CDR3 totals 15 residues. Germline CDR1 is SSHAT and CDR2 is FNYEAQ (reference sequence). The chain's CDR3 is CASSLGVASPDTQYF. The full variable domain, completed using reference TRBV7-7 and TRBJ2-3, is GAGVSQSPRYKVTKRGQDVTLRCDPISSHATLYWYQQALGQGPEFLTYFNYEAQPDKSGLPSDRFSAERPEGSISTLTIQRTEQRDSAMYRCASSLGVASPDTQYFGPGTRLTVL.

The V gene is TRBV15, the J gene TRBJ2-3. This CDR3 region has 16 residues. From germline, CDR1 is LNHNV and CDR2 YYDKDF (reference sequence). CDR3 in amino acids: CATSRDHLGSTDTQYF. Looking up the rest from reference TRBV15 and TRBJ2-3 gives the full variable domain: DAMVIQNPRYQVTQFGKPVTLSCSQTLNHNVMYWYQQKSSQAPKLLFHYYDKDFNNEADTPDNFQSRRPNTSFCFLDIRSPGLGDTAMYLCATSRDHLGSTDTQYFGPGTRLTVL.

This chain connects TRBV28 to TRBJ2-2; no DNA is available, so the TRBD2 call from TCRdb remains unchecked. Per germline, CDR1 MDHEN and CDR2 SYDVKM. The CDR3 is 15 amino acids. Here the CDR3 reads CASSFGTRRTGELFF.

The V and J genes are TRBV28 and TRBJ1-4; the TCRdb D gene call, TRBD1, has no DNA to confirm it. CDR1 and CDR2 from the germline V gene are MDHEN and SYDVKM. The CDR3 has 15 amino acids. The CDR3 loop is CASSLVTARNEKLFF.

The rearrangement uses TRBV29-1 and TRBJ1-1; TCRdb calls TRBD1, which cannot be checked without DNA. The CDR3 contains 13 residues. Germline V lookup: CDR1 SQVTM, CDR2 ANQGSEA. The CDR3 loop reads CSGSVKGPTEAFF. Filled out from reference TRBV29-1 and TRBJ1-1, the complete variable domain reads SAVISQKPSRDICQRGTSLTIQCQVDSQVTMMFWYRQQPGQSLTLIATANQGSEATYESGFVIDKFPISRPNLTFSTLTVSNMSPEDSSIYLCSGSVKGPTEAFFGQGTRLTVV.